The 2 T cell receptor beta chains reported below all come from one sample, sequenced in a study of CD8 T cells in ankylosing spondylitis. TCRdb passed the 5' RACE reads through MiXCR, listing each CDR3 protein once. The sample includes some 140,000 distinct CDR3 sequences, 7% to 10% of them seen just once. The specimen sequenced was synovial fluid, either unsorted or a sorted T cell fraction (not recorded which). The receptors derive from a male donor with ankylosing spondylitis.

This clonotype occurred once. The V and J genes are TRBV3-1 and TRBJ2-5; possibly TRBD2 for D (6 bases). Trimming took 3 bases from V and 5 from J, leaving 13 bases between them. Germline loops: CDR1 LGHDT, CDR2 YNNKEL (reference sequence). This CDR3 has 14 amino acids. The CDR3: CASSQTGGRETQYF. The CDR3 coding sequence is TGTGCCAGCAGCCAGACTGGGGGGAGGGAGACCCAGTACTTC.

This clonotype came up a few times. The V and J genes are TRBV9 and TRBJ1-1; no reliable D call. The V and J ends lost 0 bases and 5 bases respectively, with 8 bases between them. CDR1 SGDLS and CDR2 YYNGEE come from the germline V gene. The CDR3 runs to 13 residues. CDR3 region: CASSVALGTEAFF. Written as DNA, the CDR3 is TGTGCCAGCAGCGTAGCTCTGGGGACTGAAGCTTTCTTT.